This T cell receptor (beta chain) was retrieved from a study of blood T cell repertoires in COVID-19. V lost 8 bases to trimming and J lost 3 bases; unmatched junction nucleotides: 12. This CDR3 is built from 17 residues. The germline V gene encodes CDR1 LNHDA and CDR2 SQIVND (reference sequence). Participants were placed into cohorts based on the clinical history they reported. Repertoires were generated with immunoSEQ multiplex PCR, while TCRdb's copy carries only in-frame clones and drops some. The sample shows about 230,000 clones, over 75% of them seen only once. V and J are TRBV19 and TRBJ2-2; 10 positions match TRBD2. The specimen was PBMCs or T cells enriched from blood (not recorded which). This clonotype was obtained from a woman aged 25-40 years who had been exposed to COVID-19. The CDR3 protein is CASSETSGRADTGELFF. The CDR3 bases are TGTGCCAGTTCTGAAACGAGCGGGAGGGCCGACACCGGGGAGCTGTTTTTT.